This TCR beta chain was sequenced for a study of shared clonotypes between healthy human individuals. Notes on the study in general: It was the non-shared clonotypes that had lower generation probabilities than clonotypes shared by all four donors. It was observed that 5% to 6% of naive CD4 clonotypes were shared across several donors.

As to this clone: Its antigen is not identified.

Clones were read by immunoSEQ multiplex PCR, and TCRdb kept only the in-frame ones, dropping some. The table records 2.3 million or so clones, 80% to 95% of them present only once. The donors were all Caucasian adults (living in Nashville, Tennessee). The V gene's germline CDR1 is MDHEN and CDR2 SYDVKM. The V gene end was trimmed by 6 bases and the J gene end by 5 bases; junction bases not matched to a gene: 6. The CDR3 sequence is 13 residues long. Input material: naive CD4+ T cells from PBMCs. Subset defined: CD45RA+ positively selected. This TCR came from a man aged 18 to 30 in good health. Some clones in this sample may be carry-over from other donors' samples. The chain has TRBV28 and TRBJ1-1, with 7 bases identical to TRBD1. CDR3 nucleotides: TGTGCCAGCAGCGGACAGGAGCGTACTGAAGCTTTCTTT. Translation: CASSGQERTEAFF.